This TCR beta chain was observed in a study of blood T cell repertoires in COVID-19. Original data processing: Reference gene primer amplification in the assay estimated nucleated cell counts. The data were produced by immunoSEQ multiplex PCR, yet TCRdb's version contains in-frame clones alone and is incomplete. Clone size and V and J calls were adopted from that table, with D and trimming inferred from the DNA. The profile covers fewer than 350,000 clones, with roughly 90% appearing a single time and 6.5% to 8% taken by the ten largest. The CDR3 is made up of 15 amino acids. V lost 0 bases and J lost 0, with 7 bases in between. Germline V gives CDR1 SGHNT, CDR2 YYREEE (reference sequence).

The source of this sequence is a woman aged 25-40 years with COVID-19, enrolled during active disease. The material sequenced was peripheral blood. The chain has TRBV5-4 and TRBJ2-1; D call uncertain. CDR3 region: CASSLDYSSYNEQFF. The CDR3 nucleotides read TGTGCCAGCAGCTTGGACTATAGCTCCTACAATGAGCAGTTCTTC.